One T cell receptor beta chain is described in this entry. Its antigen is not known. Libraries were prepared by immunoSEQ multiplex PCR; TCRdb keeps only in-frame clonotypes and omits some of them. Of tens of thousands of clones listed, 88% are singletons. The data are from a study of T cells in localized non-small cell lung cancer. The study, taken as a whole, reports: A median of about 58 of the top 100 tumor clones appeared in adjacent lung, which was paired and uninvolved. Among the tissues sampled, uninvolved adjacent lung had the highest T cell clonality, above tumor.

Germline V CDR1 and CDR2: SGHKS, YYEKEE (reference sequence). J lost 7 bases, V lost 3 bases, and 7 bases had no gene match. The CDR3 has 16 residues. The genes are TRBV5-5 and TRBJ1-6, with TRBD1 matching 10 bases. The clonotype comes from a woman aged 35-75 years with stage I lung adenocarcinoma. The material was peripheral blood, obtained before any cancer treatment. The CDR3 nucleotides are TGTGCCAGCAGCTCCCCCGGGACAGGGGTAAATTCACCCCTCCACTTT. Amino acids: CASSSPGTGVNSPLHF.